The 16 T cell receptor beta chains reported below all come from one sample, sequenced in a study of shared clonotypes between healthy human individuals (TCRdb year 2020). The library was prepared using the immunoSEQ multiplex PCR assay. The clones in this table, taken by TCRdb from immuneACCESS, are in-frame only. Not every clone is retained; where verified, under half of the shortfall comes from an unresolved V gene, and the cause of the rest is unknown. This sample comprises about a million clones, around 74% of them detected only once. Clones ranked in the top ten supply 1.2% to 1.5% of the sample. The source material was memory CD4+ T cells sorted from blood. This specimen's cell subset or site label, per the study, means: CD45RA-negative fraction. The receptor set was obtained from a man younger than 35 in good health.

The CDR3 DNA sequence: TGTGCCAGCAGCTTAGTAGGACCAAACACCGGGGAGCTGTTTTTT. It translates to CASSLVGPNTGELFF. The chain combines TRBV5-6 with TRBJ2-2; D ambiguous. This CDR3 contains 15 residues. The germline V and J ends were trimmed by 2 bases and 2 bases, with 10 bases remaining between them. Germline loops: CDR1 SGHDT, CDR2 YYEEEE.

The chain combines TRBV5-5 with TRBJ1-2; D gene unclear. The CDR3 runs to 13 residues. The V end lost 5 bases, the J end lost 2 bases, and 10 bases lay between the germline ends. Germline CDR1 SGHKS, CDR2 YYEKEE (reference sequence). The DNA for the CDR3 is TGTGCCAGCAGTTTAGACGGCAACTATGGCTACACCTTC. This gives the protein CASSLDGNYGYTF.

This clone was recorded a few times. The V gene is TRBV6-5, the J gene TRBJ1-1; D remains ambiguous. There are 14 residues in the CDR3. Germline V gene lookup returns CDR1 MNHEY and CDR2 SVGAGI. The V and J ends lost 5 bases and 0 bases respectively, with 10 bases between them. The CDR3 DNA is TGTGCCAGCAGTCCCGCTGCCTTGAACACTGAAGCTTTCTTT. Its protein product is CASSPAALNTEAFF.

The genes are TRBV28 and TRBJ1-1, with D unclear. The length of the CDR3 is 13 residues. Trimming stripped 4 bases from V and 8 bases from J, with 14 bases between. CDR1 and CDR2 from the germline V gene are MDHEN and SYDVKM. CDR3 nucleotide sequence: TGTGCCAGCAGTTCCCCAGATGCCGTCGAAGCTTTCTTT. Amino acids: CASSSPDAVEAFF.

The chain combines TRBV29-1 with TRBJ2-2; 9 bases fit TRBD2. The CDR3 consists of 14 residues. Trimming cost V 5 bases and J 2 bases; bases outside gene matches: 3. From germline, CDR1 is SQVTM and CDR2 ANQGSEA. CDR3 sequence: CSVKRGDNTGELFF. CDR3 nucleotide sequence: TGCAGCGTTAAGCGGGGGGACAACACCGGGGAGCTGTTTTTT.

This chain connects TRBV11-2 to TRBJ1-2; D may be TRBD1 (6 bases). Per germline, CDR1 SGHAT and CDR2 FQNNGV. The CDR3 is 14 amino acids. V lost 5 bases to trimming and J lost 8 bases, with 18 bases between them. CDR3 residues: CASSPQPGAGGYTF. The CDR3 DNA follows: TGTGCCAGCAGCCCACAGCCGGGGGCGGGAGGCTACACCTTC.

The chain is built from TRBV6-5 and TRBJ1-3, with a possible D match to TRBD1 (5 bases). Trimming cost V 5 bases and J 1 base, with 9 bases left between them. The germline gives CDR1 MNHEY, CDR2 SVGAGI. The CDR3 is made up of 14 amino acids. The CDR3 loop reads CASSVRGSGNTIYF. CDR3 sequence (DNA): TGTGCCAGCAGTGTAAGGGGATCTGGAAACACCATATATTTT.

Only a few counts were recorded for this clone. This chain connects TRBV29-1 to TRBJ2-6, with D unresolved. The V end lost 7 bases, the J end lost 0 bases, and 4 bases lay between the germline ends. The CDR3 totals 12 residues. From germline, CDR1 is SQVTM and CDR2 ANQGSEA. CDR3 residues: CSGSSGANVLTF. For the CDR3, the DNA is TGCAGCGGTTCCTCTGGGGCCAACGTCCTGACTTTC.

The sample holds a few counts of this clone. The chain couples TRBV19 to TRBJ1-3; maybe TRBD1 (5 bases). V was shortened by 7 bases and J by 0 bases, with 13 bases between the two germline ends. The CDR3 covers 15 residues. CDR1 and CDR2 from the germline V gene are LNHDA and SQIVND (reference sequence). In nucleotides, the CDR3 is TGTGCCAGTATCCCCACAGGCCTCTCTGGAAACACCATATATTTT. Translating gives CASIPTGLSGNTIYF. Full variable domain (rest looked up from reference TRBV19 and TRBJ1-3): DGGITQSPKYLFRKEGQNVTLSCEQNLNHDAMYWYRQDPGQGLRLIYYSQIVNDFQKGDIAEGYSVSREKKESFPLTVTSAQKNPTAFYLCASIPTGLSGNTIYFGEGSWLTVV.

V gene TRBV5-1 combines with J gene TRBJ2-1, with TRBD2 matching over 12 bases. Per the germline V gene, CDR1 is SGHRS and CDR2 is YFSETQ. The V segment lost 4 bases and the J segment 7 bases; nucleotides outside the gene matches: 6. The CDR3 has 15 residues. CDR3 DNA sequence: TGCGCCAGCAGCCTAGTAGGGACTAGCGGGAATGAGCAGTTCTTC. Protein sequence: CASSLVGTSGNEQFF.

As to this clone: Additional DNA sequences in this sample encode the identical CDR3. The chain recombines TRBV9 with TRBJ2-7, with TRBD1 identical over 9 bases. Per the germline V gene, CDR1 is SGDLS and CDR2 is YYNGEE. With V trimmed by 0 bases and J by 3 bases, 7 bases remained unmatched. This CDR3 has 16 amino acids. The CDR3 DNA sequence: TGTGCCAGCAGCGTAGCGGGGGGACAGGGTTTCTACGAGCAGTACTTC. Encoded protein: CASSVAGGQGFYEQYF.

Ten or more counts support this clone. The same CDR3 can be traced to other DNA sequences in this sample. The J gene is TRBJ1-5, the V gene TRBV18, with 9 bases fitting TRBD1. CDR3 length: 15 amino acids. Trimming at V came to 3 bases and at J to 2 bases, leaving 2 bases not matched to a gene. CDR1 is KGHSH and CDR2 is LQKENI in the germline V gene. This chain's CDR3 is CASSPDRGGNQPQHF. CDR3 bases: TGTGCCAGCTCACCGGACAGGGGTGGCAATCAGCCCCAGCATTTT.

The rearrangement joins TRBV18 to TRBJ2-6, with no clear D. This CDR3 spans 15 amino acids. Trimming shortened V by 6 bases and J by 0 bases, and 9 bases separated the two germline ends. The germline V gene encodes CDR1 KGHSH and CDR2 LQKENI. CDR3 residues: CASSLDHSGANVLTF. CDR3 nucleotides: TGTGCCAGCTCTCTTGACCACTCTGGGGCCAACGTCCTGACTTTC.

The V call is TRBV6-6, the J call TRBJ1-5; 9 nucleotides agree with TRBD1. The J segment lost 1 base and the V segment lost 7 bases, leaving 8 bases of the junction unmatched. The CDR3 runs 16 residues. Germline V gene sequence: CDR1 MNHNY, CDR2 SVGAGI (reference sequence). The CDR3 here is CASIGQGTSSNQPQHF. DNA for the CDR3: TGTGCCAGCATTGGACAGGGGACCTCAAGCAATCAGCCCCAGCATTTT.

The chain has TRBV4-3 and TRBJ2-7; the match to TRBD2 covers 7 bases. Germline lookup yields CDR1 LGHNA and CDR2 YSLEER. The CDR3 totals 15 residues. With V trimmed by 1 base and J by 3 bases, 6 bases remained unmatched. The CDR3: CASSQGASGRYEQYF. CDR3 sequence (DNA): TGCGCCAGCAGCCAAGGGGCTAGCGGCCGCTACGAGCAGTACTTC.

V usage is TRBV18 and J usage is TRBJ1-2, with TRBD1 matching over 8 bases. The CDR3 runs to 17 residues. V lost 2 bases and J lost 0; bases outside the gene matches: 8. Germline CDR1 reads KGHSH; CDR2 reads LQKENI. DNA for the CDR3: TGTGCCAGCTCACCAAGGCAGGGGGCCTTCCCTAACTATGGCTACACCTTC. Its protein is CASSPRQGAFPNYGYTF.